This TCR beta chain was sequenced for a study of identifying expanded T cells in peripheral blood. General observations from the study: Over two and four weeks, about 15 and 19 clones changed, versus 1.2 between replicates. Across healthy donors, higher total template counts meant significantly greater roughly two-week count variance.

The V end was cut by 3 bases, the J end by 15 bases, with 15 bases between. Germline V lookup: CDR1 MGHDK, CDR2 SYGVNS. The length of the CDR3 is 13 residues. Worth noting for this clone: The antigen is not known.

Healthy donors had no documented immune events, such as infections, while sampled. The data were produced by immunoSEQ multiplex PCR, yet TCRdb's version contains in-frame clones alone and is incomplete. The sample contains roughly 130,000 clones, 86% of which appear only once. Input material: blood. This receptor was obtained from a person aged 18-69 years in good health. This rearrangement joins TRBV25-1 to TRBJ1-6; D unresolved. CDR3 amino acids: CASSERWESFLHF. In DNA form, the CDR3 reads TGTGCCAGCAGTGAGAGGTGGGAGTCGTTCCTCCACTTT.